This T cell receptor beta chain was documented in a study of prognosis after radiotherapy for stage I lung cancer. Across the whole study: The patient group included nobody who received concurrent therapy with stereotactic body radiotherapy.

This clonotype was counted many times. The germline gives CDR1 ENHRY, CDR2 SYGVKD. The CDR3 runs 15 residues. V trimming: 0 bases; J trimming: 6 bases; junction bases outside the gene matches: 5. Two-round multiplex PCR, the amplification method, yielded TCR beta CDR3 from genomic DNA. Primers targeting each individual TRBV and TRBJ gene were applied in first-round PCR. TCRdb re-called the multiplex PCR reads through MiXCR, storing one row per CDR3 protein. The table records 30,000 to 40,000 distinct CDR3 sequences, roughly a quarter of them present only once. The clonotype was recovered from a donor aged 50 or older with non-small cell lung cancer. The V and J genes are TRBV10-3 and TRBJ2-7; 10 positions agree with TRBD2. The sequencing here drew on PBMCs, taken before or after stereotactic body radiation therapy (not recorded which). CDR3 amino acids: CAISESGAGGREQYF. Written as DNA, the CDR3 is TGTGCCATCAGTGAGTCGGGAGCGGGGGGGCGCGAGCAGTACTTC.